Shown below are 21 T cell receptor beta chains from a single sample sequenced in a study of cytomegalovirus exposure and HLA in healthy donors. 60 Vbeta and 13 Jbeta primers were used in PCR. The data were produced by immunoSEQ multiplex PCR, yet TCRdb's version contains in-frame clones alone and is incomplete. The sample carries around 130,000 clones, more than 60% recorded once. Sequencing was carried out using PBMCs. Receptors were obtained from a woman between 35 and 50 years old in good health and CMV-seropositive.

The chain recombines TRBV10-3 with TRBJ2-1; TRBD1 is a possible D gene (6 bases). Trimming took off 3 bases at V and 0 bases at J, with 12 bases between the two ends. The CDR3 totals 16 residues. The germline V gene encodes CDR1 ENHRY and CDR2 SYGVKD. CDR3 bases: TGTGCCATCAGTGACAGAGACAGGCGCTCCTACAATGAGCAGTTCTTC. Protein sequence: CAISDRDRRSYNEQFF.

The CDR3 nucleotides read TGTGCCAGCAGCGGGGGGACTAGCGGGAGGAATACGCAGTATTTT. Translation gives CASSGGTSGRNTQYF. V gene TRBV9 combines with J gene TRBJ2-3, with 15 bases identical to TRBD2. Germline CDR1 SGDLS, CDR2 YYNGEE. This CDR3 is 15 amino acids long. V dropped 3 bases and J dropped 7; count of bases not matched to a gene: 3. Full variable domain (rest looked up from reference TRBV9 and TRBJ2-3): DSGVTQTPKHLITATGQRVTLRCSPRSGDLSVYWYQQSLDQGLQFLIQYYNGEERAKGNILERFSAQQFPDLHSELNLSSLELGDSALYFCASSGGTSGRNTQYFGPGTRLTVL.

The chain employs TRBV2 and TRBJ2-7; 8 bases line up with TRBD1. The J segment lost 2 bases and the V segment lost 3 bases, leaving 6 bases of the junction unmatched. The germline CDR1 and CDR2 sequences are SNHLY and FYNNEI. The CDR3 has 15 amino acids. The CDR3 bases are TGTGCCAGCAGTGATGGCGGGACAGGAGCCTACGAGCAGTACTTC. This sequence encodes CASSDGGTGAYEQYF.

The chain combines TRBV11-2 with TRBJ2-7; 12 nucleotides line up with TRBD2. Per germline, CDR1 SGHAT and CDR2 FQNNGV. Trimming cost V 5 bases and J 0 bases; bases outside gene matches: 8. The CDR3 covers 17 residues. CDR3 loop: CASSLWTSGETSYEQYF. In nucleotides, the CDR3 is TGTGCCAGCAGCCTTTGGACTAGCGGGGAGACCTCCTACGAGCAGTACTTC.

The chain combines TRBV7-7 with TRBJ2-3; no definite D call. There are 14 residues in the CDR3. Looked up from germline, CDR1 is SSHAT and CDR2 is FNYEAQ (reference sequence). Trimming pared 3 bases from V and 0 bases from J, leaving 7 bases between. CDR3 protein: CASSLSASTDTQYF. The CDR3 DNA is TGTGCCAGCAGCTTGAGTGCTAGCACAGATACGCAGTATTTT.

The chain has TRBV6-1 and TRBJ1-5; perhaps TRBD1 as D (5 bases). V lost 7 bases and J 2 bases, leaving 9 bases between the germline ends. The germline gives CDR1 MNHNS, CDR2 SASEGT. This CDR3 is 13 amino acids long. The CDR3: CASILQGNQPQHF. Here the CDR3 DNA reads TGTGCCAGCATCCTACAGGGCAATCAGCCCCAGCATTTT.

This clone has just one count. The chain has TRBV11-2 and TRBJ1-2; 10 positions match TRBD1. V trimming: 5 bases; J trimming: 2 bases; junction bases outside the gene matches: 5. The CDR3 is 15 residues long. Germline assignment: CDR1 SGHAT and CDR2 FQNNGV. The CDR3 nucleotides are TGTGCCAGCAGCCGGGGACAGGGGAAAAACTATGGCTACACCTTC. This sequence encodes CASSRGQGKNYGYTF.

The genes are TRBV27 and TRBJ2-2; D is ambiguous. The germline V gene has CDR1 MNHEY and CDR2 SMNVEV (reference sequence). V was trimmed by 5 bases and J by 8 bases, leaving 12 bases between them. The CDR3 has 13 residues. CDR3 sequence reads: CASSIRRWGELFF. DNA of the CDR3: TGTGCCAGCAGTATCCGTCGGTGGGGGGAGCTGTTTTTT.

V is TRBV7-8 and J is TRBJ2-1; TRBD1 might be the D (5 bases). This CDR3 spans 12 amino acids. Trimming removed 3 bases at V and 6 bases at J, with 6 bases between. The germline CDR1 and CDR2 sequences are SGHVS and FQNEAQ. The CDR3: CASSFQGNEQFF. The CDR3 DNA is TGTGCCAGCAGCTTCCAGGGCAATGAGCAGTTCTTC.

The V gene is TRBV5-6, the J gene TRBJ2-7, with TRBD2 matching over 11 bases. With 1 base clipped from V and 3 bases from J, the junction kept 12 bases outside the gene matches. Germline assignment: CDR1 SGHDT and CDR2 YYEEEE. CDR3 length: 18 residues. CDR3 amino acids: CASSLYKTSGKGSYEQYF. Here the CDR3 DNA reads TGTGCCAGCAGCTTGTACAAGACTAGCGGGAAGGGAAGCTACGAGCAGTACTTC.

V and J are TRBV25-1 and TRBJ2-6; no definite D call. The CDR3 loop spans 17 amino acids. Germline-derived CDR1 and CDR2 are MGHDK and SYGVNS. Between the trimmed V and J ends, which lost 3 bases and 4 bases, there was a span of 16 bases. In nucleotides, the CDR3 is TGTGCCAGCAGTGATGCATCCGCCCCTAGGGGGGCCAACGTCCTGACTTTC. Translation: CASSDASAPRGANVLTF.

This chain links TRBV7-9 with TRBJ1-1, with 9 bases aligning to TRBD1. The trim removed 7 bases at V and 4 bases at J, leaving 10 bases unmatched. In germline, CDR1 is SEHNR, CDR2 FQNEAQ (reference sequence). The CDR3 spans 15 residues. The CDR3: CASIRPGTGSTEAFF. CDR3 DNA sequence: TGTGCCAGCATCCGCCCCGGGACAGGGTCCACTGAAGCTTTCTTT.

V gene TRBV28 combines with J gene TRBJ1-2; D remains unclear. Trimming left V 11 bases short and J 14 bases short, with 12 bases between. Per the germline V gene, CDR1 is MDHEN and CDR2 is SYDVKM. CDR3 length: 8 amino acids. The CDR3 spells CASHTRTF. The CDR3 region has the DNA TGTGCCTCTCATACGAGGACCTTC.

The gene calls are TRBV19 and TRBJ2-4; TRBD1 matches 8 bases. Germline CDR1 is LNHDA and CDR2 is SQIVND (reference sequence). The CDR3 consists of 18 residues. V was clipped by 0 bases and J by 0 bases; unmatched bases: 7. The DNA for the CDR3 is TGTGCCAGTAGTATAGATGGGACAGGTCGTCTAGCCAAAAACATTCAGTACTTC. Translated, it gives CASSIDGTGRLAKNIQYF. The full variable domain, in which reference TRBV19 and TRBJ2-4 provide the parts outside the CDR3, is DGGITQSPKYLFRKEGQNVTLSCEQNLNHDAMYWYRQDPGQGLRLIYYSQIVNDFQKGDIAEGYSVSREKKESFPLTVTSAQKNPTAFYLCASSIDGTGRLAKNIQYFGAGTRLSVL.

This clone was recorded only once. The chain combines TRBV30 with TRBJ2-1, with 8 bases lining up with TRBD1. The CDR3 totals 14 residues. The germline V gene encodes CDR1 GTSNPN and CDR2 SVGIG (reference sequence). V trimming: 3 bases; J trimming: 5 bases; junction bases outside the gene matches: 6. The CDR3: CAWSSGTGDNEQFF. The DNA of the CDR3 is TGTGCCTGGAGCTCCGGGACAGGAGACAATGAGCAGTTCTTC.

This chain uses TRBV9 with TRBJ2-3, with TRBD2 identical over 14 bases. Germline CDR1 reads SGDLS; CDR2 reads YYNGEE. V dropped 4 bases and J dropped 3; count of bases not matched to a gene: 13. The CDR3 spans 19 residues. Written as DNA, the CDR3 is TGTGCCAGCAGCCCAATGGGACTAGCGGGAGTCCGAGGAACAGATACGCAGTATTTT. Its protein product is CASSPMGLAGVRGTDTQYF.

This clone was seen only a few times. J is TRBJ1-1 and V is TRBV7-2; no definite D call. Germline-derived CDR1 and CDR2 are SGHTA and FQGNSA. The V gene lost 2 bases and the J gene lost 3 bases, with 7 bases spanning the gap. CDR3 size: 13 residues. The CDR3 here is CASSLISDTEAFF. CDR3 coding DNA: TGTGCCAGCAGCTTAATCAGTGACACTGAAGCTTTCTTT.

J is TRBJ2-1 and V is TRBV7-2; the D gene is possibly TRBD2 (6 bases). Germline assignment: CDR1 SGHTA and CDR2 FQGNSA. Trimming took off 5 bases at V and 3 bases at J, with 17 bases between the two ends. This CDR3 is 16 amino acids long. The CDR3 nucleotides are TGTGCCAGCAGCGCAACCGGGACTGCATTCTACAATGAGCAGTTCTTC. It specifies CASSATGTAFYNEQFF.

The genes are TRBV15 and TRBJ2-7, with D maybe TRBD2 (5 bases). Germline V gene data show CDR1 as LNHNV and CDR2 as YYDKDF (reference sequence). V gave up 3 bases and J gave up 8 bases, with 23 bases separating them. The CDR3 covers 16 residues. The CDR3 sequence is CATSSTTAGLAGKQYF. CDR3 nucleotide sequence: TGTGCCACCAGCAGTACTACCGCGGGTCTAGCCGGTAAGCAGTACTTC.

This clone was observed a few times. This chain joins TRBV5-6 and TRBJ2-2; D is perhaps TRBD1 (6 bases). This CDR3 contains 18 residues. Germline V gives CDR1 SGHDT, CDR2 YYEEEE. Trimming took off 0 bases at V and 5 bases at J, with 20 bases between the two ends. The CDR3 nucleotides read TGTGCCAGCAGCTTGGCCCATATCCAAACAGGGCCAACCGGGGAGCTGTTTTTT. Translation gives CASSLAHIQTGPTGELFF.

This chain uses TRBV28 with TRBJ1-1; maybe TRBD1 (5 bases). The germline V gene has CDR1 MDHEN and CDR2 SYDVKM. The V end was cut by 3 bases, the J end by 7 bases, with 18 bases between. This CDR3 has 15 amino acids. This CDR3 reads CASSFRPSAGGEAFF. CDR3 bases: TGTGCCAGCAGTTTTCGTCCCTCCGCCGGGGGTGAAGCTTTCTTT.